The T cell receptor beta chain described here comes from a study of T cell repertoires in cytomegalovirus infection. One entry per CDR3 protein, called by TCRdb with MiXCR from the reads. This sample carries approximately 470,000 distinct CDR3 sequences, under 55% of them seen once, and the ten largest clones take around 44%. On this clonotype itself: Its specificity is not known.

V was pared by 6 bases and J by 7 bases, with 13 bases between. CDR3 length equals 13 residues. V gene TRBV12-3 or TRBV12-4 combines with J gene TRBJ2-1; D gene unclear. This sequence was found in a human donor in good health (CMV status not recorded). Some clones in this sample may be carry-over from other donors' samples. This sample comprised cultured PBMCs, obtained from culture after CMV antigen stimulation. CDR3 amino acids: CASRGLLRNEQFF. CDR3 bases: TGTGCCAGCAGGGGTCTTCTACGTAATGAGCAGTTCTTC.